A single sample gave rise to the 5 T cell receptor beta chains below, sequenced in a study of blood T cell repertoires in COVID-19. Clones were sequenced by immunoSEQ multiplex PCR, and TCRdb holds only the in-frame ones, with some missing. Here the sample spans some 240,000 clones, about 90% being singletons. The sequencing sample was made of peripheral blood. These receptor sequences come from a man in his sixties who had recovered from COVID-19.

In nucleotides, the CDR3 is TGCACCAGCAGCCAAGCGGCGTCGGAGGGAAAGGAGAACACCATATATTTT. This codes for CTSSQAASEGKENTIYF. The V and J genes are TRBV1 and TRBJ1-3. TRBV1 is given as a pseudogene. This CDR3 is 17 amino acids long.

The gene calls are TRBV28 and TRBJ2-7; TRBD2 agrees at 8 bases. The germline V gene has CDR1 MDHEN and CDR2 SYDVKM. J was trimmed by 4 bases and V by 6 bases; bases with no gene match: 8. This CDR3 spans 14 amino acids. The CDR3 DNA is TGTGCCAGCAGGGGACTAGACAGACAATACGAGCAGTACTTC. This sequence encodes CASRGLDRQYEQYF. The variable domain in full, with the rest retrieved from reference TRBV28 and TRBJ2-7, is DVKVTQSSRYLVKRTGEKVFLECVQDMDHENMFWYRQDPGLGLRLIYFSYDVKMKEKGDIPEGYSVSREKKERFSLILESASTNQTSMYLCASRGLDRQYEQYFGPGTRLTVT.

V and J are TRBV6-5 and TRBJ2-3; no clear D. CDR3 length equals 12 residues. Per the germline V gene, CDR1 is MNHEY and CDR2 is SVGAGI. V was trimmed by 6 bases and J by 2 bases, leaving 6 bases between them. The CDR3: CASSKNTDTQYF. CDR3 nucleotide sequence: TGTGCCAGCAGCAAAAACACAGATACGCAGTATTTT.

The J gene is TRBJ1-6, the V gene TRBV15; 9 bases fit TRBD1. The germline V gene encodes CDR1 LNHNV and CDR2 YYDKDF (reference sequence). This CDR3 is 20 amino acids long. The V gene end was trimmed by 0 bases and the J gene end by 1 base; junction bases not matched to a gene: 10. Here the CDR3 DNA reads TGTGCCACCAGCAGAGACCGGGGTGAGACAGGGGGTTCCTATAATTCACCCCTCCACTTT. The encoded protein is CATSRDRGETGGSYNSPLHF.

This clone was seen a single time. This sequence joins TRBV27 and TRBJ2-2; 10 bases map to TRBD2. This CDR3 comprises 18 residues. Germline CDR1 reads MNHEY; CDR2 reads SMNVEV (reference sequence). J was trimmed by 4 bases and V by 2 bases; bases with no gene match: 10. CDR3 DNA sequence: TGTGCCAGCAGTTTACGTCTAGCGGGGGACCGGGGCACCGGGGAGCTGTTTTTT. Residues: CASSLRLAGDRGTGELFF.